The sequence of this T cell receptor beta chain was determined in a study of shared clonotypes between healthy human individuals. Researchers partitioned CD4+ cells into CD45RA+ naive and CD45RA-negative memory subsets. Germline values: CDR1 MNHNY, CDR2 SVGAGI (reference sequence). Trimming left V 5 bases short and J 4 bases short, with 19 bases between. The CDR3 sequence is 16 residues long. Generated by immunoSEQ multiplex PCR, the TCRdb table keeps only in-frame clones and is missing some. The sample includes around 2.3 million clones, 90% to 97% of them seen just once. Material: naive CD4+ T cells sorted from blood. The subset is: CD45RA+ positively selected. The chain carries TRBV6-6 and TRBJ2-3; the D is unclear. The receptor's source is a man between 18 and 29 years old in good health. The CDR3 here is CASSLHMARYADTQYF. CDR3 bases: TGTGCCAGCAGTCTGCACATGGCCCGGTATGCAGATACGCAGTATTTT.